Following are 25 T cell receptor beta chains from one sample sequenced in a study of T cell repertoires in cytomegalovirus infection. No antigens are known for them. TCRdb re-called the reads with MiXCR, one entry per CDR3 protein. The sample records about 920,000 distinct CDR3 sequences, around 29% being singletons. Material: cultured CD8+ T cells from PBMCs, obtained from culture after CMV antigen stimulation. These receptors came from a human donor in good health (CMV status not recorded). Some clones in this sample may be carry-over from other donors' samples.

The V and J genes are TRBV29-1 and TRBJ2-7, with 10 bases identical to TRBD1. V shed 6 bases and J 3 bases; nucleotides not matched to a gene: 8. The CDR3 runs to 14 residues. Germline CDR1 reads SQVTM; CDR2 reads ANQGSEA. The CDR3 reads CSVGWDRGGYEQYF. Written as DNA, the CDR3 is TGCAGCGTAGGCTGGGACAGGGGAGGCTACGAGCAGTACTTC.

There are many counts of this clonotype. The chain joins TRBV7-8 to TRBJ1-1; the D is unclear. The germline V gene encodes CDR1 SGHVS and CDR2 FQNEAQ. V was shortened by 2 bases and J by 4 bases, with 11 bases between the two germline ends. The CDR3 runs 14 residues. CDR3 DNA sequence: TGTGCCAGCAGCTTAAACGTGTTGGGCACTGAAGCTTTCTTT. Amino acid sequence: CASSLNVLGTEAFF.

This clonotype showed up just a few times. CDR3 protein: CASRNGIRDRGLNEQYV. The CDR3 DNA follows: TGTGCCAGCAGAAACGGGATCCGGGACAGGGGTTTGAACGAGCAGTACGTC. The genes are TRBV6-6 and TRBJ2-7; 10 nucleotides line up with TRBD1. The ends lost 6 bases at V and 5 bases at J; junction bases unmatched: 16. CDR3 size: 17 residues. Germline V gives CDR1 MNHNY, CDR2 SVGAGI (reference sequence).

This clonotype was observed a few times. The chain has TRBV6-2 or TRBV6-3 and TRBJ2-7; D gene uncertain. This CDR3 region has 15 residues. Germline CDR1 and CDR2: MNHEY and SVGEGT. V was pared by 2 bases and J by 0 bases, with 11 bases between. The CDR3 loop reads CASSYTGFSSYEQYV. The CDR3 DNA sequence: TGTGCCAGCAGTTACACGGGCTTTAGCTCCTACGAGCAGTACGTC.

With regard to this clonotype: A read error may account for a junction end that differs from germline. The CDR3 is CANRRDRNTEAFF. The CDR3 region has the DNA TGTGCCAACAGGCGGGACAGAAACACTGAAGCTTTCTTC. The chain employs TRBV6-5 and TRBJ1-1; 7 positions agree with TRBD1. Germline CDR1 is MNHEY and CDR2 is SVGAGI. The CDR3 covers 13 residues.

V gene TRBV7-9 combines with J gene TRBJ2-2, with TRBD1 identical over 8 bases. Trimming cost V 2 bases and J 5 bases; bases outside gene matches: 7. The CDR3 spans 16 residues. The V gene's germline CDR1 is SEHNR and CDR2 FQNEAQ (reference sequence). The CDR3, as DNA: TGTGCCAGCAGCTTACCAGGGGGCGCGGGAACCGGGGAGCTGTTTTTT. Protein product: CASSLPGGAGTGELFF.

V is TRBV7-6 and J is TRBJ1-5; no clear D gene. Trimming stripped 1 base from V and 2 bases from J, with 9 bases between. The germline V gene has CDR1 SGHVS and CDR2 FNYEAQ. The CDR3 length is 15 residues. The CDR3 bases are TGTGCCAGCAGCTTAGGATCCGCAGGCAATCAGCCCCAGCATTTT. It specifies CASSLGSAGNQPQHF.

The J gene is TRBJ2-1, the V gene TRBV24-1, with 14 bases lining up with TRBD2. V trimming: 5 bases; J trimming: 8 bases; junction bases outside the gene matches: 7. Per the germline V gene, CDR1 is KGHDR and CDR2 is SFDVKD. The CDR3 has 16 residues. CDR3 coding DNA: TGTGCCACCAGTGCCCTGACTAGCGGGGGGGCGGATGAGCAGTTCTTC. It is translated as CATSALTSGGADEQFF.

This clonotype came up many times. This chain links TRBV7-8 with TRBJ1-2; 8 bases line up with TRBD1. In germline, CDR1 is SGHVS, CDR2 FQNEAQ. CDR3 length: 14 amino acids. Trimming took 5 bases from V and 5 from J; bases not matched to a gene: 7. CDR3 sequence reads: CASSTRTGQYGYTF. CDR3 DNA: TGTGCCAGCAGCACTCGGACAGGGCAATATGGCTACACCTTC.

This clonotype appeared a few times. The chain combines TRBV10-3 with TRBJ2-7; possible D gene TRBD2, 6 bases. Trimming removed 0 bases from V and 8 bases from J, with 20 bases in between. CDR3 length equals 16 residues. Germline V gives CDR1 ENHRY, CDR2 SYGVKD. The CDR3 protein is CAISESNSDGLRQQYV. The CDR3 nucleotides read TGTGCCATCAGTGAGTCGAATTCGGACGGACTACGGCAGCAGTACGTC.

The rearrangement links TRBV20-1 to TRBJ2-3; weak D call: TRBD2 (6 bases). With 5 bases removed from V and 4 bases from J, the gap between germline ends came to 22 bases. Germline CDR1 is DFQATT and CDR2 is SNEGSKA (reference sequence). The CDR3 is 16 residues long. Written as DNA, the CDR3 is TGCAGTGCTTTCGAGGCTGGGGCCGGGAGCGCAGATACGCAGTATTTT. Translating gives CSAFEAGAGSADTQYF.

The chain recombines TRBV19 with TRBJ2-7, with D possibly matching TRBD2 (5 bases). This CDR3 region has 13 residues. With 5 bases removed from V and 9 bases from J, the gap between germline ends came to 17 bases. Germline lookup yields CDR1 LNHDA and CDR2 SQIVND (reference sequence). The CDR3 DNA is TGTGCCAGTAGTCTCTCGGCTTCGAGCGGGCAGTACGTC. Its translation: CASSLSASSGQYV.

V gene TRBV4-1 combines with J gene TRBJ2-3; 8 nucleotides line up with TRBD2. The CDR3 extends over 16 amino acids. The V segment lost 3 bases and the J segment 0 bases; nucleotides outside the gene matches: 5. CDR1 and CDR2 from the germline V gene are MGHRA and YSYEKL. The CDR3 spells CASSQGLGTSTDTQYF. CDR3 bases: TGCGCCAGCAGCCAGGGACTAGGTACTAGCACAGATACGCAGTATTTT.

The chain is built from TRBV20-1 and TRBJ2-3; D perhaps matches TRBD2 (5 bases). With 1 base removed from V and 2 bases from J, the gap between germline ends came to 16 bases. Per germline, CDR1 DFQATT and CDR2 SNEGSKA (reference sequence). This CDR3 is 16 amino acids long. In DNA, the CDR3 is TGCAGTGCTAGAGGCCTGGTAGCGCTGGACACAGATACGCAGTATTTT. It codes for CSARGLVALDTDTQYF.

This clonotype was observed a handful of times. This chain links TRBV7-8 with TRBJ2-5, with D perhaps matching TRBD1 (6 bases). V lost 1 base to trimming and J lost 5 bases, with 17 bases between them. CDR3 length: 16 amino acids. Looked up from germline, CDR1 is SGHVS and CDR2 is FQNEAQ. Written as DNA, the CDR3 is TGTGCCAGCAGCTTAGTTTTACAGGGCCCCAATGAGACCCAGTACTTC. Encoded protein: CASSLVLQGPNETQYF.

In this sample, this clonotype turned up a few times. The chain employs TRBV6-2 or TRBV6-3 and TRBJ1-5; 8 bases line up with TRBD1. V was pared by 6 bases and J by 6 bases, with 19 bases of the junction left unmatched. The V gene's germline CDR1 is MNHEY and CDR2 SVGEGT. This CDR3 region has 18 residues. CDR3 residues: CASRTFQGETGAGQPQHF. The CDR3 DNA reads TGTGCCAGCAGAACATTTCAGGGGGAGACAGGGGCAGGTCAGCCCCAGCATTTT.

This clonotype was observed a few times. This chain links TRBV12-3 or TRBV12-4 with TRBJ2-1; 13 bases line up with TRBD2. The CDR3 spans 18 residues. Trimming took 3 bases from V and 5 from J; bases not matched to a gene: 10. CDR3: CASSFEGTGLAGDNEQFF. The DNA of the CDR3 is TGTGCCAGCAGTTTTGAGGGAACCGGACTAGCGGGAGACAATGAGCAGTTCTTC.

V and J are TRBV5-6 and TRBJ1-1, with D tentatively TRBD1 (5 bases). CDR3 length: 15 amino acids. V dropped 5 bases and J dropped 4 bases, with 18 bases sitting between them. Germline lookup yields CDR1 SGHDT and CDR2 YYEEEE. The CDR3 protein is CASRRDRLGVTEAFF. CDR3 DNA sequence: TGTGCCAGCAGGCGCGACAGATTAGGGGTCACTGAAGCTTTCTTT.

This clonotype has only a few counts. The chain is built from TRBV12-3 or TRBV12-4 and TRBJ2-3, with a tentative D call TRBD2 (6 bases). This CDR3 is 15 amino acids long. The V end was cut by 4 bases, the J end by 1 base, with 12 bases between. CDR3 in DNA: TGTGCCAGCAGTTCTCCTAGCGTTGGCACAGATACGCAGTATTTT. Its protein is CASSSPSVGTDTQYF.

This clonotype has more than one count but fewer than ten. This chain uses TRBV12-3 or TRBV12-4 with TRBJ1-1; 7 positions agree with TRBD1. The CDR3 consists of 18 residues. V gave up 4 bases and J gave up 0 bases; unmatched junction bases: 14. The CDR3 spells CASSSWTGSRTMNTEAFF. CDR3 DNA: TGTGCCAGCAGTTCCTGGACAGGATCGAGAACAATGAACACTGAAGCTTTCTTT.

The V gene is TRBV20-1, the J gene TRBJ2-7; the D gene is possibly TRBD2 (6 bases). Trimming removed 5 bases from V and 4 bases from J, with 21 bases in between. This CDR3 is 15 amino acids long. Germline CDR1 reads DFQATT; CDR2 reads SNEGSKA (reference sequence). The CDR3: CSALGHATGVYEQYV. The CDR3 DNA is TGCAGTGCTTTAGGACACGCAACGGGGGTATACGAGCAGTACGTC.

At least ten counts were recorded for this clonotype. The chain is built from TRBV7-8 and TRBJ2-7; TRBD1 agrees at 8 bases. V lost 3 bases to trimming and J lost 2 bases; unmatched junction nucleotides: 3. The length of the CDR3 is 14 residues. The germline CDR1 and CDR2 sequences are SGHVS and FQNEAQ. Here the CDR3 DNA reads TGTGCCAGCAGCTTCCGGACAGGGCCCTACGAGCAGTACGTC. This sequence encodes CASSFRTGPYEQYV.

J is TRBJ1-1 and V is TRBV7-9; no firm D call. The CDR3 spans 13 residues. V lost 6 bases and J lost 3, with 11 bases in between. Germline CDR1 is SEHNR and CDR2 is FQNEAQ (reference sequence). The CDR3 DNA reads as TGTGCCAGCAGGTCGGTCGGGGACACTGAAGCTTTCTTT. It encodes CASRSVGDTEAFF. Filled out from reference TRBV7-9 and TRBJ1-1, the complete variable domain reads DTGVSQNPRHKITKRGQNVTFRCDPISEHNRLYWYRQTLGQGPEFLTYFQNEAQLEKSRLLSDRFSAERPKGSFSTLEIQRTEQGDSAMYLCASRSVGDTEAFFGQGTRLTVV.

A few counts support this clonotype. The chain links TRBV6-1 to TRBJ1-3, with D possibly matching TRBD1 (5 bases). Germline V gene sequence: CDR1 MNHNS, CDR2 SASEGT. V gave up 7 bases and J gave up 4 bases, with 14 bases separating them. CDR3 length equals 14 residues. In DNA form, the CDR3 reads TGTGCCAGCACCCGGTGGCAGGGAGGAAACACCATATATTTT. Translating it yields CASTRWQGGNTIYF.

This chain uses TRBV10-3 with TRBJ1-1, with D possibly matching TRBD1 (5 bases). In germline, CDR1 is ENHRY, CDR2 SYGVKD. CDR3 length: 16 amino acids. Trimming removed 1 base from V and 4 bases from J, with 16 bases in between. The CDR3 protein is CAISEFRQRPTTEAFF. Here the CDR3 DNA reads TGTGCCATCAGTGAGTTTCGACAGCGCCCAACCACTGAAGCTTTCTTT.